The sequence of this T cell receptor beta chain was determined in a study of shared clonotypes between healthy human individuals. Notes on the study in general: Naive CD4 clonotypes were shared across several donors at roughly 4.6%.

Into CD45RA+ naive and CD45RA-negative memory subsets, the CD4+ cells were split. Repertoires were generated with immunoSEQ multiplex PCR, while TCRdb's copy carries only in-frame clones and drops some. The sample includes some 2,500,000 clones, around 93% seen only once; the top ten take about 0.36%. The CDR3 consists of 19 residues. Note on this clone: Its target is not known.

This chain links TRBV21-1 with TRBJ2-6; the listed D gene, TRBD1, was not tested against the DNA. TRBV21-1 is a pseudogene locus. The specimen was naive CD4+ T cells from PBMCs. Indicated subset: CD45RA+ positively selected. This receptor was taken from a young man in good health. Some clones in this sample may be carry-over from other donors' samples. The CDR3 bases are TGTGCCAGCACCTCGGGACAGCCGAGTTGGGACTCTGGGGCCAACGTCCTGACTTTC. Translated: CASTSGQPSWDSGANVLTF.